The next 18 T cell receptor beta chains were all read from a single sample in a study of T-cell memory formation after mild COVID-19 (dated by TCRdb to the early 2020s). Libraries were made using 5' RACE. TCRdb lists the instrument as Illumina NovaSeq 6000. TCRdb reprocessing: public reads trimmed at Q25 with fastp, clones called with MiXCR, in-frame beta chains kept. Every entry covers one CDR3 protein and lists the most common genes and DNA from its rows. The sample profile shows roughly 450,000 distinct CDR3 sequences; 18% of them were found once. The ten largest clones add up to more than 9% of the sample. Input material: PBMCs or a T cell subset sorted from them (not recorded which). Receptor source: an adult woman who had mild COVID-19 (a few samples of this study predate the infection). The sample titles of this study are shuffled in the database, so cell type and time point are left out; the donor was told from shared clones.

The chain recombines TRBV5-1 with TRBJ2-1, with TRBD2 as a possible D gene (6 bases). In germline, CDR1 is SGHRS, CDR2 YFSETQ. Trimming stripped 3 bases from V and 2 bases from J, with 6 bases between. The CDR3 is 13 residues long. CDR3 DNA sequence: TGCGCCAGCAGCTGGGAGGCCTACAATGAGCAGTTCTTC. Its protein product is CASSWEAYNEQFF.

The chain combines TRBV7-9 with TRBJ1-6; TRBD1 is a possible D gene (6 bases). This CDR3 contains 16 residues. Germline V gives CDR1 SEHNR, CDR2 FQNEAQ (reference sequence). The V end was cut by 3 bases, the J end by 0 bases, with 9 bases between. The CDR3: CASSFQGSSYNSPLHF. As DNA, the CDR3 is TGTGCCAGCAGCTTTCAGGGGAGCTCCTATAATTCACCCCTCCACTTT.

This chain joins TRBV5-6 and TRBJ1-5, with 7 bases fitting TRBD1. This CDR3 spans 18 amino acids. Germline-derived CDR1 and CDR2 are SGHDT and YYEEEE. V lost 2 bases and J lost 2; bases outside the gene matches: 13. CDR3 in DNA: TGTGCCAGCAGCTTACGGGGTGAGATGACAGGGCGCAATCAGCCCCAGCATTTT. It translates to CASSLRGEMTGRNQPQHF.

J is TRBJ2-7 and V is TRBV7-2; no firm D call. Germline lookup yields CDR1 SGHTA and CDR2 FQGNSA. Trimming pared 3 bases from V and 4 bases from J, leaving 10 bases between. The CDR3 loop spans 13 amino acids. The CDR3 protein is CASSLGQHYEQYF. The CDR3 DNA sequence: TGTGCCAGCAGCTTGGGCCAGCATTACGAGCAGTACTTC.

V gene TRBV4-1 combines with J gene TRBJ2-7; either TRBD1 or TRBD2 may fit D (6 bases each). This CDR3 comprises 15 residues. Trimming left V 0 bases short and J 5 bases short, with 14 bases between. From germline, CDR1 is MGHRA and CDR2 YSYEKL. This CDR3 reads CASSQDPGGPDEQYF. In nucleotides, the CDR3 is TGCGCCAGCAGCCAAGACCCCGGGGGCCCGGACGAGCAGTACTTC.

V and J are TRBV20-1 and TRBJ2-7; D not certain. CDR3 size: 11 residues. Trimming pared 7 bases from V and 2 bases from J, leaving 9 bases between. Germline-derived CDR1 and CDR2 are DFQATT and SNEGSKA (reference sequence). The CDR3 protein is CSVGRAYEQYF. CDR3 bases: TGCAGTGTCGGGCGAGCCTACGAGCAGTACTTC.

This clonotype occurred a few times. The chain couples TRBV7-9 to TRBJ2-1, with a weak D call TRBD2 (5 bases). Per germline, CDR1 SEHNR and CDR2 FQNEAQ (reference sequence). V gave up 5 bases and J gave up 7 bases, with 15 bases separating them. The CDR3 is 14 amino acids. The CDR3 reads CASSPTTWRNEQFF. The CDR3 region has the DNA TGTGCCAGCAGCCCGACCACCTGGAGGAATGAGCAGTTCTTC.

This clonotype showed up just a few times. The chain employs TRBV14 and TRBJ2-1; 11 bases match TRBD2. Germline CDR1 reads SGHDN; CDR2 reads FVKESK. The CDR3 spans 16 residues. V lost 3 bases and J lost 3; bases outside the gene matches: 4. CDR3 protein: CASSQGLAVNYNEQFF. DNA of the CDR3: TGTGCCAGCAGCCAGGGACTAGCGGTAAACTACAATGAGCAGTTCTTC.

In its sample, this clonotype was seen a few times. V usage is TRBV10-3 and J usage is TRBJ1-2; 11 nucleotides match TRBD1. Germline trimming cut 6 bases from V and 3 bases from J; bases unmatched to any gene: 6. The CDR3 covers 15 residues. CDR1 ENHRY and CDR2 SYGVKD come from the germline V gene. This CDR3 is CAISGGQGAYYGYTF. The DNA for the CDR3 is TGTGCCATCAGCGGAGGACAGGGGGCGTACTATGGCTACACCTTC.

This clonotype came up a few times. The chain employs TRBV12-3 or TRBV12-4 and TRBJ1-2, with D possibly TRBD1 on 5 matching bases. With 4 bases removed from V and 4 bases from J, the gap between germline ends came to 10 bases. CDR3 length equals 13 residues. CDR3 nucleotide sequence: TGTGCCAGCAGTTCCCAGGGCCGCTATGGCTACACCTTC. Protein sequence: CASSSQGRYGYTF.

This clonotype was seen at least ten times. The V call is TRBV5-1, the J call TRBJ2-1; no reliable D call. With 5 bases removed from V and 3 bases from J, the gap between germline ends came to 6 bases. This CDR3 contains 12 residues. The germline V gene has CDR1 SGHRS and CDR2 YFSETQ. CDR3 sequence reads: CASSTGYNEQFF. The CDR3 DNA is TGCGCCAGCAGTACTGGCTACAATGAGCAGTTCTTC.

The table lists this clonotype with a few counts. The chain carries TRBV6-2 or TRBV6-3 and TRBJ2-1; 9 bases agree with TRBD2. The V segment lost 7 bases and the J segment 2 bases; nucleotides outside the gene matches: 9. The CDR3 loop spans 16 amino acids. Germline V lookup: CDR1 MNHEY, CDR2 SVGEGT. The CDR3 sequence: CASNIPGLAPYNEQFF. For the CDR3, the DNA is TGTGCCAGCAACATCCCGGGACTAGCACCCTACAATGAGCAGTTCTTC.

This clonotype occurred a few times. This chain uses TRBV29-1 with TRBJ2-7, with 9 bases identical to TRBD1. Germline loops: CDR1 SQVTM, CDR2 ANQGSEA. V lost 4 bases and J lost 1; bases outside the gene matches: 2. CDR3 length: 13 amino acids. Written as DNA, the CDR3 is TGCAGCGTTGGGACAGGGGATTCCTACGAGCAGTACTTC. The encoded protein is CSVGTGDSYEQYF.

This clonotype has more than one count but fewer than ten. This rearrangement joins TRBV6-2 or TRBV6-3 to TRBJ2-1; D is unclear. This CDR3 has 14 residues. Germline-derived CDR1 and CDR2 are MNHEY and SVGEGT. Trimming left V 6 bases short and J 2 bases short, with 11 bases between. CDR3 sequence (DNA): TGTGCCAGCAGCCCATCCCTAGCCTACAATGAGCAGTTCTTC. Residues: CASSPSLAYNEQFF.

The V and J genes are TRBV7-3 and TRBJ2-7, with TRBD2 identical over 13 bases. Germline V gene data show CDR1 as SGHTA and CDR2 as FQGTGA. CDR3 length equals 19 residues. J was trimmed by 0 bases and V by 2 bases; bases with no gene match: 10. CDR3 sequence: CASSLFETSGRRSSYEQYF. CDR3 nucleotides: TGTGCCAGCAGCTTATTTGAGACTAGCGGGAGGCGGAGCTCCTACGAGCAGTACTTC. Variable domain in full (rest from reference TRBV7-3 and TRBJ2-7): GAGVSQTPSNKVTEKGKYVELRCDPISGHTALYWYRQSLGQGPEFLIYFQGTGAADDSGLPNDRFFAVRPEGSVSTLKIQRTERGDSAVYLCASSLFETSGRRSSYEQYFGPGTRLTVT.

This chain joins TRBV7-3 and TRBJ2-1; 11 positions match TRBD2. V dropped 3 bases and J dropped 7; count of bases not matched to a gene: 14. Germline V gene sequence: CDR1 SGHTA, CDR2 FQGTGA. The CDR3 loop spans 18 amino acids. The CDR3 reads CASSFRGTSGPIGNEQFF. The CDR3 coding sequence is TGTGCCAGCAGCTTTAGGGGGACTAGCGGCCCTATAGGAAATGAGCAGTTCTTC.

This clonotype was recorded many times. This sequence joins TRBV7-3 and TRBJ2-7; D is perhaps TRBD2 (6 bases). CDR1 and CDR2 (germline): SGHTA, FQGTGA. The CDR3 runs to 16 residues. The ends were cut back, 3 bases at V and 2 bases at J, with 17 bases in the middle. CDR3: CASSFRRRGKPYEQYF. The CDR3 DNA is TGTGCCAGCAGCTTCAGACGCCGGGGGAAACCCTACGAGCAGTACTTC.

The CDR3 DNA follows: TGTGCCAGCAGCCCTTTGTCCGCCGGGACATCATCCTACGAGCAGTACTTC. Protein: CASSPLSAGTSSYEQYF. The chain recombines TRBV28 with TRBJ2-7, with a tentative D call TRBD1 (6 bases). The CDR3 extends over 17 amino acids. The V gene lost 6 bases and the J gene lost 1 base, with 22 bases spanning the gap. Germline V lookup: CDR1 MDHEN, CDR2 SYDVKM.